Following are 7 T cell receptor beta chains from one sample sequenced in a study of neurological immune-mediated disorders. TCRdb used MiXCR to reprocess the 5' RACE reads, holding one entry per CDR3 protein. The sample lists under 90,000 distinct CDR3 sequences, around 9.9% occurring once. Sequencing was done on a sample of PBMCs. The receptors derive from a man aged 50 to 60 in good health.

Many counts were recorded for this clonotype. DNA of the CDR3: TGTGCCAGCAGCTTAGAGAGTGGCGGCACTGAAGCTTTCTTT. Translation: CASSLESGGTEAFF. The gene calls are TRBV7-2 and TRBJ1-1; D not resolved. This CDR3 comprises 14 residues. Germline lookup yields CDR1 SGHTA and CDR2 FQGNSA. The germline V and J ends were trimmed by 1 base and 4 bases, with 10 bases remaining between them.

This clonotype came up many times. This chain joins TRBV7-3 and TRBJ2-3, with 9 bases fitting TRBD2. V lost 5 bases and J lost 3; bases outside the gene matches: 6. The CDR3 totals 15 residues. Germline CDR1 reads SGHTA; CDR2 reads FQGTGA. This chain's CDR3 is CASSNPSGATDTQYF. CDR3 DNA: TGTGCCAGCAGCAACCCTAGCGGGGCGACAGATACGCAGTATTTT.

This clonotype was seen repeatedly, ten times or more. This chain uses TRBV5-1 with TRBJ2-7; the D gene is possibly TRBD2 (5 bases). The CDR3 has 15 residues. The ends were cut back, 4 bases at V and 0 bases at J, with 14 bases in the middle. Germline CDR1 is SGHRS and CDR2 is YFSETQ. The CDR3 here is CASSRGSSSSYEQYF. The CDR3 nucleotides are TGCGCCAGCAGCCGGGGAAGTTCCAGCTCCTACGAGCAGTACTTC.

At least ten counts were recorded for this clonotype. The rearrangement joins TRBV7-2 to TRBJ1-3; 8 bases are a match to TRBD1. CDR1 SGHTA and CDR2 FQGNSA come from the germline V gene. Trimming at V came to 4 bases and at J to 4 bases, leaving 18 bases not matched to a gene. The CDR3 sequence is 19 residues long. CDR3 loop: CASSSRGYTQGARGNTIYF. CDR3 coding DNA: TGTGCCAGCAGCTCCAGGGGTTATACGCAGGGGGCGCGCGGAAACACCATATATTTT.

This clonotype was seen at least ten times. The chain recombines TRBV7-2 with TRBJ2-3; TRBD2 matches at 8 bases. There are 15 residues in the CDR3. Germline V CDR1 and CDR2: SGHTA, FQGNSA. V trimming: 3 bases; J trimming: 1 base; junction bases outside the gene matches: 3. The CDR3 region is CASSFGAGGTDTQYF. The CDR3 nucleotides are TGTGCCAGCAGCTTTGGAGCGGGGGGCACAGATACGCAGTATTTT.

This clonotype was detected ten times or more. The chain uses TRBV12-3 or TRBV12-4 and TRBJ2-7; 10 bases match TRBD1. The CDR3 loop spans 17 amino acids. Germline trimming cut 6 bases from V and 6 bases from J; bases unmatched to any gene: 17. The CDR3 DNA follows: TGTGCCAGCAGCCTAGCCCCTCCCGGGACAGGGGCTTTCGAGCAGTACTTC. As protein: CASSLAPPGTGAFEQYF.

This clonotype showed up many times. The rearrangement joins TRBV20-1 to TRBJ2-3, with TRBD2 as a possible D gene (6 bases). Germline CDR1 reads DFQATT; CDR2 reads SNEGSKA (reference sequence). This CDR3 has 16 residues. Deletions cut 4 bases from V and 0 bases from J, with 17 bases between. The CDR3 protein is CSATTLTSTSTDTQYF. The CDR3 coding sequence is TGCAGTGCTACGACCTTAACTAGCACTAGCACAGATACGCAGTATTTT.